The 13 T cell receptor beta chains listed next were all sequenced from one sample in a study of blood T cell repertoires in COVID-19. The repertoire was sequenced with immunoSEQ multiplex PCR; TCRdb's copy has only in-frame clones and lacks some. The profile shows approximately 56,000 clones, around four fifths of them singletons. The specimen sequenced was peripheral blood. The source is a man aged 70 or older with active COVID-19.

The chain links TRBV7-3 to TRBJ1-1; maybe TRBD1 (5 bases). Deletions cut 5 bases from V and 7 bases from J, with 17 bases between. Germline V lookup: CDR1 SGHTA, CDR2 FQGTGA. CDR3 length: 14 amino acids. CDR3 nucleotides: TGTGCCAGCAGCCCCTCGGGGGGTCCCTTTGAAGCTTTCTTT. It encodes CASSPSGGPFEAFF.

CDR3 bases: TGTGCCAGCAGCTTATTTCTCCGGACTGGAGATCAGCCCCAGCATTTT. Translated, it gives CASSLFLRTGDQPQHF. The chain employs TRBV7-2 and TRBJ1-5; D ambiguous. The CDR3 covers 16 residues. V shed 2 bases and J shed 5 bases, with 16 bases lying between them. Per the germline V gene, CDR1 is SGHTA and CDR2 is FQGNSA. Full variable domain (remainder filled in from reference TRBV7-2 and TRBJ1-5): GAGVSQSPSNKVTEKGKDVELRCDPISGHTALYWYRQSLGQGLEFLIYFQGNSAPDKSGLPSDRFSAERTGGSVSTLTIQRTQQEDSAVYLCASSLFLRTGDQPQHFGDGTRLSIL.

The chain couples TRBV6-2 or TRBV6-3 to TRBJ2-7; 10 nucleotides agree with TRBD2. The CDR3 contains 17 residues. The germline V gene encodes CDR1 MNHEY and CDR2 SVGEGT. V was pared by 5 bases and J by 0 bases, with 10 bases of the junction left unmatched. CDR3 protein: CASSIQLAGILSYEQYF. The CDR3 coding sequence is TGTGCCAGCAGTATACAACTAGCGGGGATCCTCTCCTACGAGCAGTACTTC.

This chain connects TRBV6-6 to TRBJ1-3; 7 bases fit TRBD1. The CDR3 contains 13 residues. V gave up 6 bases and J gave up 5 bases; unmatched junction bases: 4. CDR1 MNHNY and CDR2 SVGAGI come from the germline V gene (reference sequence). The CDR3 nucleotides read TGTGCCAGCAGCCGAAGGGGGCGAAACACCATATATTTT. Its translation: CASSRRGRNTIYF.

The V and J genes are TRBV5-5 and TRBJ2-6; TRBD2 is a possible D gene (6 bases). The length of the CDR3 is 15 residues. Per the germline V gene, CDR1 is SGHKS and CDR2 is YYEKEE (reference sequence). V was clipped by 4 bases and J by 2 bases, with 10 bases between them. The CDR3 bases are TGTGCCAGCAGCCCCGGGGGTGCTGGGGCCAACGTCCTGACTTTC. It yields the protein CASSPGGAGANVLTF.

The gene calls are TRBV9 and TRBJ2-5; no definite D call. From germline, CDR1 is SGDLS and CDR2 YYNGEE. Trimming took 0 bases from V and 0 from J, leaving 3 bases between them. The CDR3 consists of 13 residues. This CDR3 reads CASSVAYQETQYF. CDR3 in DNA: TGTGCCAGCAGCGTAGCCTACCAAGAGACCCAGTACTTC.

The chain carries TRBV4-3 and TRBJ1-2; D is perhaps TRBD1 (6 bases). This CDR3 region has 14 residues. Looked up from germline, CDR1 is LGHNA and CDR2 is YSLEER. V gave up 3 bases and J gave up 4 bases, with 12 bases separating them. The CDR3 bases are TGCGCCAGCAGCCATGCTGACAGGAGCTATGGCTACACCTTC. This codes for CASSHADRSYGYTF.

The chain uses TRBV6-2 or TRBV6-3 and TRBJ1-1; 8 nucleotides align to TRBD1. CDR1 MNHEY and CDR2 SVGEGT come from the germline V gene. CDR3 length: 15 amino acids. Losses at the gene ends were 2 bases for V and 6 bases for J; bases not matched to a gene: 8. CDR3 sequence reads: CASSYRGQGIPEAFF. DNA of the CDR3: TGTGCCAGCAGTTACAGAGGACAGGGTATCCCTGAAGCTTTCTTT.

The chain joins TRBV11-1 to TRBJ1-1; TRBD1 agrees at 8 bases. CDR3 length equals 16 residues. The germline gives CDR1 SGHAT, CDR2 FQDESV (reference sequence). The ends lost 5 bases at V and 7 bases at J; junction bases unmatched: 15. In nucleotides, the CDR3 is TGTGCCAGCAGCCCCCTCGGACAGGGAGGTTTGGGTGAAGCTTTCTTT. Translated: CASSPLGQGGLGEAFF.

This rearrangement joins TRBV18 to TRBJ1-4, with D maybe TRBD1 (6 bases). The length of the CDR3 is 16 residues. Deletions cut 6 bases from V and 0 bases from J, with 14 bases between. The germline gives CDR1 KGHSH, CDR2 LQKENI. The DNA for the CDR3 is TGTGCCAGCTCCTTCTCCACAGGGTCAACTAATGAAAAACTGTTTTTT. Its protein is CASSFSTGSTNEKLFF. Looking up the rest from reference TRBV18 and TRBJ1-4 gives the full variable domain: NAGVMQNPRHLVRRRGQEARLRCSPMKGHSHVYWYRQLPEEGLKFMVYLQKENIIDESGMPKERFSAEFPKEGPSILRIQQVVRGDSAAYFCASSFSTGSTNEKLFFGSGTQLSVL.

V usage is TRBV5-4 and J usage is TRBJ2-7, with TRBD1 matching over 7 bases. The CDR3 is made up of 13 amino acids. Germline V gene lookup returns CDR1 SGHNT and CDR2 YYREEE (reference sequence). The J segment lost 5 bases and the V segment lost 1 base, leaving 3 bases of the junction unmatched. The chain's CDR3 is CASSLRGGHEQYF. The CDR3 nucleotides read TGTGCCAGCAGCTTGAGAGGGGGCCACGAGCAGTACTTC.

The chain is built from TRBV9 and TRBJ2-7; D might be TRBD1 (6 bases). V lost 0 bases to trimming and J lost 6 bases, with 19 bases between them. The CDR3 spans 16 residues. The germline gives CDR1 SGDLS, CDR2 YYNGEE. The chain's CDR3 is CASSVAWGPGPSEQYF. CDR3 sequence (DNA): TGTGCCAGCAGCGTAGCTTGGGGGCCTGGGCCCTCCGAGCAGTACTTC.

V usage is TRBV7-9 and J usage is TRBJ1-4; D is possibly TRBD1 (5 bases). Germline V gene sequence: CDR1 SEHNR, CDR2 FQNEAQ (reference sequence). This CDR3 has 17 residues. V was shortened by 2 bases and J by 1 base, with 14 bases between the two germline ends. CDR3 residues: CASSLIGVGGTNEKLFF. CDR3 nucleotides: TGTGCCAGCAGCTTAATAGGGGTCGGGGGAACTAATGAAAAACTGTTTTTT.